This T cell receptor beta chain was observed in a study of blood T cell repertoires in COVID-19. Overall study: Researchers got acute and convalescent COVID-19 samples from the United States, Italy and Spain. PBMCs, B-cell-depleted T cells, or T cells provided the cDNA or gDNA that made up the material.

Method: immunoSEQ multiplex PCR; TCRdb's copy keeps in-frame clones and lacks some. This table holds about 530,000 clones, about 88% found once. The Seattle patients, enrolled during active infection, were followed longitudinally. Germline lookup yields CDR1 SGHNT and CDR2 YYREEE (reference sequence). V trimming: 4 bases; J trimming: 6 bases; junction bases outside the gene matches: 9. This CDR3 spans 16 amino acids. Sequenced input: peripheral blood. The J gene is TRBJ2-1, the V gene TRBV5-4; 11 nucleotides align to TRBD2. This receptor was identified in a woman in her 50s with COVID-19, enrolled during active disease. CDR3 amino acids: CASSLPGTSGLNEQFF. In DNA form, the CDR3 reads TGTGCCAGCAGCCTCCCCGGGACTAGCGGCCTCAATGAGCAGTTCTTC. Drawing the rest from reference TRBV5-4 and TRBJ2-1, the complete variable domain is ETGVTQSPTHLIKTRGQQVTLRCSSQSGHNTVSWYQQALGQGPQFIFQYYREEENGRGNFPPRFSGLQFPNYSSELNVNALELDDSALYLCASSLPGTSGLNEQFFGPGTRLTVL.